The rows below give T cell receptor beta chains drawn from one sample of a study of blood T cell repertoires in COVID-19. Measured with immunoSEQ multiplex PCR; TCRdb has only the in-frame clones, and not every one. The repertoire consists of 45,000 or so clones, with over 80% occurring once and the leading ten covering 7% to 10%. The sample comprised peripheral blood. The receptors were sampled from an elderly man in a cohort sampled during active COVID-19. Both conserved end residues are part of each CDR3. Fields, in order: J gene, clone size, V gene, D gene, CDR3 protein, CDR3 DNA. A D gene is named only where the DNA matches it firmly. The listing skips clone size in some rows; elsewhere it reads once, few, many or a size class.

TRBJ1-1 . TRBV7-9 . CASSQVDTEAFF TGTGCCAGCAGTCAGGTAGACACTGAAGCTTTCTTT
TRBJ2-5 once TRBV15 . CATSRARGETQYF TGTGCCACCAGCAGGGCCAGGGGAGAGACCCAGTACTTC
TRBJ2-5 . TRBV5-4 TRBD2 CASSLPSGGQETQYF TGTGCCAGCAGCCTCCCTAGCGGGGGCCAAGAGACCCAGTACTTC
TRBJ1-6 . TRBV7-9 TRBD1 CASSLYPGQGNSPLHF TGTGCCAGCAGCTTATACCCTGGACAGGGTAATTCACCCCTCCACTTT
TRBJ2-7 . TRBV3-1/TRBV3-2 TRBD1 CASSQGGTVQYF TGTGCCAGCAGCCAAGGGGGGACAGTGCAGTACTTC
TRBJ2-2 . TRBV27 TRBD2 CASSSRGVSTGELFF TGTGCCAGCAGTTCCCGGGGGGTGAGCACCGGGGAGCTGTTTTTT
TRBJ1-3 once TRBV5-6 . CASSFGLGNTIYF TGTGCCAGCAGCTTCGGACTGGGAAACACCATATATTTT
TRBJ1-1 . TRBV24-1 TRBD1 CATSDTGQGNTEAFF TGTGCCACCAGTGATACCGGACAGGGTAACACTGAAGCTTTCTTT
TRBJ2-7 . TRBV6-5 TRBD2 CASSRGGGSEQYF TGTGCCAGCAGTAGAGGCGGGGGTTCCGAGCAGTACTTC
TRBJ2-3 . TRBV28 . CASSRGAGPSTDTQYF TGTGCCAGCAGCCGCGGTGCGGGACCCAGCACAGATACGCAGTATTTT
TRBJ2-2 . TRBV9 . CASSRDSLIGELFF TGTGCCAGCAGCCGCGACAGTTTAATCGGGGAGCTGTTTTTT
TRBJ2-1 . TRBV7-9 . CASSLDYSVNEQFF TGTGCCAGCAGCTTAGATTATAGCGTCAATGAGCAGTTCTTC
TRBJ1-1 once TRBV15 . CATSRDRGGWDTEAFF TGTGCCACCAGCAGAGACCGGGGAGGATGGGACACTGAAGCTTTCTTT
TRBJ1-2 . TRBV28 . CASSFTEFLYGYTF TGTGCCAGCAGTTTTACGGAGTTCCTATATGGCTACACCTTC